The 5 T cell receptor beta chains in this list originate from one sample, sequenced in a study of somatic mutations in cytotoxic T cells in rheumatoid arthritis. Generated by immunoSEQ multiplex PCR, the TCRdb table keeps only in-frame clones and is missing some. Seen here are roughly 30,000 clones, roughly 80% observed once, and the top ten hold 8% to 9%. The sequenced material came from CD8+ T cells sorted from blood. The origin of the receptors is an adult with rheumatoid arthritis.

The CDR3 protein is CASSLGGGTEAFF. The CDR3 nucleotides read TGTGCCAGCAGCTTGGGGGGTGGCACTGAAGCTTTCTTT. The V gene is TRBV5-4, the J gene TRBJ1-1; no clear D. The germline gives CDR1 SGHNT, CDR2 YYREEE (reference sequence). The CDR3 consists of 13 residues. Trimming took 0 bases from V and 4 from J, leaving 7 bases between them.

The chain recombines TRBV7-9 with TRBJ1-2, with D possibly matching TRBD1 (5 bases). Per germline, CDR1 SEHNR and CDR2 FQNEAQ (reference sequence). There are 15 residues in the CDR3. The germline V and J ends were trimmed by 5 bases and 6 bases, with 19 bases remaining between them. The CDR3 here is CASSRERGAVDGYTF. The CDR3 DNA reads TGTGCCAGCAGCCGAGAGAGGGGCGCGGTGGATGGCTACACCTTC.

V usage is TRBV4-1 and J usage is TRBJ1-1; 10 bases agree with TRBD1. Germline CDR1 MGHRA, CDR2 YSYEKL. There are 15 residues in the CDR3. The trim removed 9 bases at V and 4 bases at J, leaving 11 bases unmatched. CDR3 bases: TGCGCCAGTCGGCTACCGGGACAGGGGTCCACTGAAGCTTTCTTT. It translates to CASRLPGQGSTEAFF.

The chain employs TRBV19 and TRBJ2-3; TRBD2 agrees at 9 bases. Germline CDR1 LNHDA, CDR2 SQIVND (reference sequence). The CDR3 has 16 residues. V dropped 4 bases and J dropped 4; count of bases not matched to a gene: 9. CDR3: CASSRIAGEGSDTQYF. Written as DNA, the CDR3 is TGTGCCAGTAGTAGAATAGCGGGAGAGGGGTCAGATACGCAGTATTTT.

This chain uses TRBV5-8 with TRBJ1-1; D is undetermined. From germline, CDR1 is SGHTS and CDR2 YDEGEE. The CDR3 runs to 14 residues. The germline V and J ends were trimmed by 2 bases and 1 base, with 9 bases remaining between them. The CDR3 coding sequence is TGTGCCAGCAGCTTACTCTGGGGGAACACTGAAGCTTTCTTT. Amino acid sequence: CASSLLWGNTEAFF.